This T cell receptor beta chain is from a study of blood T cell repertoires in COVID-19. Study summary: Researchers got acute and convalescent COVID-19 samples from the United States, Italy and Spain. Sources were T cells, B-cell-depleted T cells, or PBMCs; the material itself was cDNA or gDNA.

Original analysis: Estimation of nucleated cell counts relied on the amplification of reference gene primers. Clones were sequenced by immunoSEQ multiplex PCR, and TCRdb holds only the in-frame ones, with some missing. The DNA was the basis for D and trimming; V, J and clone size are from that table. This sample has roughly 190,000 clones, with approximately 90% found just once. The V gene end was trimmed by 5 bases and the J gene end by 1 base; junction bases not matched to a gene: 1. The germline V gene encodes CDR1 LNHDA and CDR2 SQIVND (reference sequence). The CDR3 totals 13 residues. Only one count was recorded for this clone.

The TCR was taken from a young man with acute or convalescent COVID-19. The V gene is TRBV19, the J gene TRBJ1-2; 7 bases line up with TRBD1. Sequencing was carried out using peripheral blood. The CDR3 sequence is CASSDRDNYGYTF. The CDR3 DNA sequence: TGTGCCAGTAGTGACAGGGATAACTATGGCTACACCTTC.